The 31 T cell receptor beta chains in this list originate from one sample, sequenced in a study of blood T cell repertoires in COVID-19. Libraries were prepared by immunoSEQ multiplex PCR; TCRdb keeps only in-frame clonotypes and omits some of them. The sample comprises about 300,000 clones, 85% to 90% of which are singletons, and roughly 4% rests with the top ten. Specimen: PBMCs or T cells enriched from blood (not recorded which). Receptors were obtained from a man under 40 who had recovered from COVID-19.

This clone was detected only once. The rearrangement uses TRBV5-6 and TRBJ2-2; D perhaps matches TRBD2 (6 bases). The CDR3 is 16 amino acids. Trimming shortened V by 2 bases and J by 7 bases, and 18 bases separated the two germline ends. Germline V gives CDR1 SGHDT, CDR2 YYEEEE. The CDR3 region has the DNA TGTGCCAGCAGCTTTGGAGCGCGGGGCCTGGGCGGGGAGCTGTTTTTT. This gives the protein CASSFGARGLGGELFF.

The chain carries TRBV4-2 and TRBJ1-2, with TRBD1 as a possible D gene (5 bases). The ends were cut back, 6 bases at V and 4 bases at J, with 15 bases in the middle. Germline loops: CDR1 LGHNA, CDR2 YNFKEQ. This CDR3 has 14 amino acids. DNA for the CDR3: TGTGCCAGCAGGGGACTGGGGGGGGTCTATGGCTACACCTTC. Translation: CASRGLGGVYGYTF.

Comment on this clone: This sample includes further DNA sequences coding for the same CDR3. The CDR3 sequence: CASSPAGGETQYF. CDR3 in DNA: TGTGCCAGCTCACCAGCAGGGGGAGAGACCCAGTACTTC. The chain employs TRBV18 and TRBJ2-5, with 7 positions matching TRBD1. The CDR3 runs to 13 residues. Trimming cost V 2 bases and J 4 bases; bases outside gene matches: 1. Germline lookup yields CDR1 KGHSH and CDR2 LQKENI. Full variable domain (rest looked up from reference TRBV18 and TRBJ2-5): NAGVMQNPRHLVRRRGQEARLRCSPMKGHSHVYWYRQLPEEGLKFMVYLQKENIIDESGMPKERFSAEFPKEGPSILRIQQVVRGDSAAYFCASSPAGGETQYFGPGTRLLVL.

V and J are TRBV24-1 and TRBJ2-1, with TRBD1 matching over 12 bases. Germline CDR1 and CDR2: KGHDR and SFDVKD. The CDR3 is 16 residues long. V lost 6 bases and J lost 7; bases outside the gene matches: 9. In nucleotides, the CDR3 is TGTGCCACCAGTCCCCCCGGGGACAGGGGGCTAAATGAGCAGTTCTTC. Amino acids: CATSPPGDRGLNEQFF.

The chain has TRBV5-6 and TRBJ1-2; TRBD1 matches at 10 bases. CDR3 length: 17 residues. Losses at the gene ends were 4 bases for V and 0 bases for J; bases not matched to a gene: 9. Germline V gene data show CDR1 as SGHDT and CDR2 as YYEEEE. The CDR3 loop reads CASSGPGQGPANYGYTF. The CDR3 coding sequence is TGTGCCAGCAGCGGACCGGGACAGGGGCCAGCTAACTATGGCTACACCTTC.

V is TRBV19 and J is TRBJ1-2; D may be TRBD1 (6 bases). Germline CDR1 LNHDA, CDR2 SQIVND (reference sequence). This CDR3 has 14 residues. Trimming pared 1 base from V and 1 base from J, leaving 7 bases between. The CDR3: CASSIADSNYGYTF. The DNA of the CDR3 is TGTGCCAGTAGTATAGCGGACAGTAACTATGGCTACACCTTC.

The chain is built from TRBV7-2 and TRBJ2-3, with 15 bases that match TRBD2. CDR3 length equals 16 residues. V lost 5 bases, J lost 6 bases, and 6 bases stayed unmatched. Germline V gene sequence: CDR1 SGHTA, CDR2 FQGNSA. This CDR3 is CASSRGLAGGEDTQYF. In DNA, the CDR3 is TGTGCCAGCAGCAGAGGACTAGCGGGAGGGGAGGATACGCAGTATTTT.

V and J are TRBV27 and TRBJ1-1; 9 bases align to TRBD1. Germline CDR1 and CDR2: MNHEY and SMNVEV (reference sequence). The V gene end was trimmed by 6 bases and the J gene end by 1 base; junction bases not matched to a gene: 6. The CDR3 consists of 15 residues. CDR3 DNA sequence: TGTGCCAGCAGCCGGACAGGGGTTGGGAACACTGAAGCTTTCTTT. Its translation: CASSRTGVGNTEAFF.

This clone was seen only a few times. This chain links TRBV5-1 with TRBJ1-2; TRBD1 matches at 7 bases. Per germline, CDR1 SGHRS and CDR2 YFSETQ. J lost 3 bases, V lost 0 bases, and 8 bases had no gene match. There are 16 residues in the CDR3. The CDR3 nucleotides are TGCGCCAGCAGCTTGGTCCGGACAGGTTTTGACTATGGCTACACCTTC. It encodes CASSLVRTGFDYGYTF.

The rearrangement uses TRBV28 and TRBJ2-1; no clear D. Germline assignment: CDR1 MDHEN and CDR2 SYDVKM. The V gene lost 7 bases and the J gene lost 5 bases, with 9 bases spanning the gap. The CDR3 has 12 residues. This chain's CDR3 is CASITRNNEQFF. DNA of the CDR3: TGTGCCAGCATAACACGTAACAATGAGCAGTTCTTC.

The rearrangement links TRBV4-1 to TRBJ1-6; the match to TRBD1 covers 7 bases. V lost 4 bases, J lost 8 bases, and 11 bases stayed unmatched. The germline CDR1 and CDR2 sequences are MGHRA and YSYEKL. The CDR3 runs 16 residues. CDR3 in DNA: TGCGCCAGCAGCCTCGGACCGGACAGGTGGGATTCACCCCTCCACTTT. As protein: CASSLGPDRWDSPLHF.

The chain recombines TRBV6-5 with TRBJ1-5; D is ambiguous. Germline CDR1 is MNHEY and CDR2 is SVGAGI. The CDR3 runs 13 residues. Trimming pared 6 bases from V and 5 bases from J, leaving 11 bases between. The CDR3 DNA follows: TGTGCCAGCAGACCAGGTTTGCATCAGCCCCAGCATTTT. This gives the protein CASRPGLHQPQHF.

The chain has TRBV7-9 and TRBJ2-7; 9 bases line up with TRBD2. This CDR3 is 16 amino acids long. With V trimmed by 3 bases and J by 6 bases, 12 bases remained unmatched. CDR1 SEHNR and CDR2 FQNEAQ come from the germline V gene (reference sequence). In DNA, the CDR3 is TGTGCCAGCAGCTTGGCTCCGGGACTAGCTCTCTCCGAGCAGTACTTC. As protein: CASSLAPGLALSEQYF.

The rearrangement links TRBV5-1 to TRBJ1-1; the match to TRBD1 covers 7 bases. The CDR3 runs 14 residues. Germline CDR1 reads SGHRS; CDR2 reads YFSETQ. V was clipped by 4 bases and J by 1 base; unmatched bases: 4. The CDR3 DNA is TGCGCCAGCAGCACGGGACAGCCGAACACTGAAGCTTTCTTT. It encodes CASSTGQPNTEAFF.

The chain employs TRBV4-1 and TRBJ2-1, with TRBD2 identical over 7 bases. The germline gives CDR1 MGHRA, CDR2 YSYEKL. The V gene end was trimmed by 4 bases and the J gene end by 1 base; junction bases not matched to a gene: 4. There are 15 residues in the CDR3. CDR3 nucleotide sequence: TGCGCCAGCAGCCCGTCTAGCGGATCCTACAATGAGCAGTTCTTC. Encoded protein: CASSPSSGSYNEQFF.

The chain employs TRBV5-1 and TRBJ1-4; the D gene is possibly TRBD1 (6 bases). The CDR3 consists of 16 residues. Germline loops: CDR1 SGHRS, CDR2 YFSETQ. The ends were cut back, 1 base at V and 6 bases at J, with 16 bases in the middle. The CDR3 reads CASSLSYSGVDEKLFF. CDR3 in DNA: TGCGCCAGCAGCTTGAGTTACTCAGGGGTTGATGAAAAACTGTTTTTT.

The chain carries TRBV4-1 and TRBJ2-3; 8 positions agree with TRBD1. The germline V gene has CDR1 MGHRA and CDR2 YSYEKL. Trimming removed 3 bases from V and 3 bases from J; junction bases left unmatched: 8. This CDR3 comprises 16 residues. The chain's CDR3 is CASSQLDREMTDTQYF. CDR3 DNA sequence: TGCGCCAGCAGCCAGCTGGACAGGGAGATGACAGATACGCAGTATTTT.

J is TRBJ1-2 and V is TRBV6-2 or TRBV6-3; D is uncertain. CDR1 and CDR2 (germline): MNHEY, SVGEGT. The V gene lost 6 bases and the J gene lost 4 bases, with 9 bases spanning the gap. The CDR3 covers 12 residues. CDR3 sequence: CASSHRVYGYTF. The CDR3 nucleotides are TGTGCCAGCAGCCATCGCGTCTATGGCTACACCTTC.

The gene calls are TRBV18 and TRBJ2-7, with TRBD1 as a possible D gene (5 bases). The CDR3 totals 16 residues. The V and J ends lost 0 bases and 2 bases respectively, with 14 bases between them. The germline V gene encodes CDR1 KGHSH and CDR2 LQKENI. CDR3 amino acids: CASSPPAWEGAYEQYF. The DNA for the CDR3 is TGTGCCAGCTCACCACCGGCGTGGGAAGGGGCCTACGAGCAGTACTTC.

The chain recombines TRBV11-2 with TRBJ2-3; 12 positions match TRBD2. The CDR3 loop spans 17 amino acids. The J segment lost 2 bases and the V segment lost 4 bases, leaving 7 bases of the junction unmatched. CDR1 and CDR2 (germline): SGHAT, FQNNGV. CDR3 residues: CASSSRRTSGATDTQYF. The CDR3 nucleotides read TGTGCCAGCAGCTCGAGAAGGACTAGCGGGGCCACAGATACGCAGTATTTT.

Of note for this clone: Other DNA sequences in the sample encode the same CDR3. The chain has TRBV5-1 and TRBJ1-2, with a weak D call TRBD1 (6 bases). CDR3 length equals 12 residues. Germline V gives CDR1 SGHRS, CDR2 YFSETQ. The V and J ends lost 0 bases and 6 bases respectively, with 6 bases between them. The CDR3 DNA reads TGCGCCAGCAGCTTGGACAGGGATGGCTACACCTTC. Protein product: CASSLDRDGYTF. Based on the CDR3 plus reference TRBV5-1 and TRBJ1-2, the full variable domain is KAGVTQTPRYLIKTRGQQVTLSCSPISGHRSVSWYQQTPGQGLQFLFEYFSETQRNKGNFPGRFSGRQFSNSRSEMNVSTLELGDSALYLCASSLDRDGYTFGSGTRLTVV.

V usage is TRBV5-1 and J usage is TRBJ2-1; 8 nucleotides match TRBD2. CDR3 length: 16 residues. Germline V gene data show CDR1 as SGHRS and CDR2 as YFSETQ. Unmatched junction bases numbered 10, after V lost 3 bases and J lost 5 bases. CDR3 amino acids: CASSSLAGLGNNEQFF. CDR3 coding DNA: TGCGCCAGCAGCTCGTTAGCGGGACTTGGGAACAATGAGCAGTTCTTC.

V usage is TRBV5-8 and J usage is TRBJ2-5, with 11 bases fitting TRBD2. V lost 4 bases and J lost 4; bases outside the gene matches: 9. The CDR3 contains 16 residues. Germline CDR1 is SGHTS and CDR2 is YDEGEE. DNA of the CDR3: TGTGCCAGCAGCATCACTAGCGGGGGCCCGAGAGAGACCCAGTACTTC. This sequence encodes CASSITSGGPRETQYF. Looking up the rest from reference TRBV5-8 and TRBJ2-5 gives the full variable domain: EAGVTQSPTHLIKTRGQQATLRCSPISGHTSVYWYQQALGLGLQFLLWYDEGEERNRGNFPPRFSGRQFPNYSSELNVNALELEDSALYLCASSITSGGPRETQYFGPGTRLLVL.

V is TRBV30 and J is TRBJ2-5, with 10 positions matching TRBD1. The CDR3 runs to 14 residues. Germline CDR1 is GTSNPN and CDR2 is SVGIG (reference sequence). V was pared by 4 bases and J by 2 bases, with 4 bases of the junction left unmatched. Here the CDR3 reads CAWKRDRGQETQYF. The CDR3, as DNA: TGTGCCTGGAAACGGGACAGGGGACAAGAGACCCAGTACTTC.

The chain joins TRBV4-1 to TRBJ1-2; 11 bases agree with TRBD1. The CDR3 extends over 15 amino acids. Germline CDR1 reads MGHRA; CDR2 reads YSYEKL. V lost 3 bases, J lost 8 bases, and 8 bases stayed unmatched. The CDR3 region is CASSQPGQGVRGYTF. In DNA form, the CDR3 reads TGCGCCAGCAGCCAGCCGGGACAGGGGGTTCGAGGCTACACCTTC.

Only one count was recorded for this clone. CDR3 residues: CAWGRQGASYEQYF. As DNA, the CDR3 is TGTGCCTGGGGAAGACAGGGGGCGTCCTACGAGCAGTACTTC. The chain uses TRBV30 and TRBJ2-7; TRBD1 matches at 10 bases. Germline V lookup: CDR1 GTSNPN, CDR2 SVGIG (reference sequence). Trimming at V came to 5 bases and at J to 1 base, leaving 5 bases not matched to a gene. The CDR3 has 14 residues. Supplemented by reference TRBV30 and TRBJ2-7, the full variable domain reads SQTIHQWPATLVQPVGSPLSLECTVEGTSNPNLYWYRQAAGRGLQLLFYSVGIGQISSEVPQNLSASRPQDRQFILSSKKLLLSDSGFYLCAWGRQGASYEQYFGPGTRLTVT.

The chain joins TRBV7-6 to TRBJ2-1, with 9 bases lining up with TRBD1. The length of the CDR3 is 13 residues. Germline-derived CDR1 and CDR2 are SGHVS and FNYEAQ. The V gene end was trimmed by 5 bases and the J gene end by 6 bases; junction bases not matched to a gene: 2. CDR3 nucleotides: TGTGCCAGCAGCCGGGACAGGGCCAATGAGCAGTTCTTC. Amino acids: CASSRDRANEQFF. Using reference TRBV7-6 and TRBJ2-1 for the parts outside the CDR3, the full variable domain is GAGVSQSPRYKVTKRGQDVALRCDPISGHVSLYWYRQALGQGPEFLTYFNYEAQQDKSGLPNDRFSAERPEGSISTLTIQRTEQRDSAMYRCASSRDRANEQFFGPGTRLTVL.

The rearrangement links TRBV18 to TRBJ2-7; 14 bases are shared with TRBD2. The CDR3 is 17 residues long. V lost 3 bases, J lost 7 bases, and 11 bases stayed unmatched. Germline V gives CDR1 KGHSH, CDR2 LQKENI. CDR3 DNA sequence: TGTGCCAGCTCACCCAATACGGGACTAGCGGGAGTCGGGGAGCAGTACTTC. Amino acid sequence: CASSPNTGLAGVGEQYF.

The CDR3 region has the DNA TGTGCCAGCAGCTTAGAACCTTACGGGGTGAACACTGAAGCTTTCTTT. Translated, it gives CASSLEPYGVNTEAFF. The rearrangement joins TRBV11-2 to TRBJ1-1, with D uncertain. Looked up from germline, CDR1 is SGHAT and CDR2 is FQNNGV. The CDR3 consists of 16 residues. V lost 0 bases to trimming and J lost 0 bases, with 11 bases between them.

The genes are TRBV30 and TRBJ1-5; tentative D call: TRBD1 (6 bases). This CDR3 region has 13 residues. CDR1 and CDR2 (germline): GTSNPN, SVGIG (reference sequence). The germline V and J ends were trimmed by 2 bases and 6 bases, with 11 bases remaining between them. DNA for the CDR3: TGTGCCTGGAGTACTCAGGGGACTCAGCCCCAGCATTTT. Residues: CAWSTQGTQPQHF.

This clone was observed a handful of times. The chain employs TRBV4-1 and TRBJ1-2; 8 nucleotides align to TRBD1. CDR3 length: 15 amino acids. Unmatched junction bases numbered 3, after V lost 2 bases and J lost 1 base. Germline loops: CDR1 MGHRA, CDR2 YSYEKL. The CDR3 nucleotides are TGCGCCAGCAGCCAAACGACAGGGGTTAACTATGGCTACACCTTC. It is translated as CASSQTTGVNYGYTF.